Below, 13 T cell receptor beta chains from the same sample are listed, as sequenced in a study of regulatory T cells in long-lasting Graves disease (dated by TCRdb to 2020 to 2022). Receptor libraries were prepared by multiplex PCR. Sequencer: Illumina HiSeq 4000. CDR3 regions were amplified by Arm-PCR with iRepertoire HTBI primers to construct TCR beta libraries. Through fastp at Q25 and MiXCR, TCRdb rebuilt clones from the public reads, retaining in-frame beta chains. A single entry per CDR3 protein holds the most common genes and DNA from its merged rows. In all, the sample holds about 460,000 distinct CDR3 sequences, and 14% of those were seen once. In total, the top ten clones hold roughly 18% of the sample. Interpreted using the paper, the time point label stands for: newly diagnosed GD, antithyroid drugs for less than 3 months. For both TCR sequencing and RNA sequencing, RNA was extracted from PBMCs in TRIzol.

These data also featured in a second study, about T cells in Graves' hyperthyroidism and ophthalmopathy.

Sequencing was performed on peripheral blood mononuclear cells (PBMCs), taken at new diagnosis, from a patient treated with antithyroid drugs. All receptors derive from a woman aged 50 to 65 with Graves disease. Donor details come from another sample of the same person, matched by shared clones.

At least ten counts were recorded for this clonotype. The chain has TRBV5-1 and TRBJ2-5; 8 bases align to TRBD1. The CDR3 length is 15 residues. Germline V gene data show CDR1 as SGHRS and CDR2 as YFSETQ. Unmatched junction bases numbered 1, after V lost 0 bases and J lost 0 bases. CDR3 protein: CASSLGQGYQETQYF. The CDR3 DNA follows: TGCGCCAGCAGCTTGGGACAGGGGTACCAAGAGACCCAGTACTTC.

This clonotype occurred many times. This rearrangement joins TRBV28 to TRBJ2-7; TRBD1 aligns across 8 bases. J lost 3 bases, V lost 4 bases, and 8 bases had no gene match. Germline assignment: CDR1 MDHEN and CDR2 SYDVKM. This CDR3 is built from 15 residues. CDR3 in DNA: TGTGCCAGCAGTTCCCAGACAGGGGCGCGCTACGAGCAGTACTTC. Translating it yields CASSSQTGARYEQYF.

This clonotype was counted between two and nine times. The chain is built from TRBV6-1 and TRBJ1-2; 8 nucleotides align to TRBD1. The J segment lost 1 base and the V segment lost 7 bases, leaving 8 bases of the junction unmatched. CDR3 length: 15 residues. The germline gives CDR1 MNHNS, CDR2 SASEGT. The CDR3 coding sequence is TGTGCCAGCATCCCCGGGACAGGAAGTAACTATGGCTACACCTTC. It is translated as CASIPGTGSNYGYTF.

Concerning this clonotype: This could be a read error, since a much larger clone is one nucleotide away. CDR3: CASSQRWGIQETEYF. In DNA form, the CDR3 reads TGTGCCAGCAGCCAACGATGGGGGATCCAAGAGACCGAGTACTTC. The chain recombines TRBV3-1 with TRBJ2-5; the D gene could be TRBD1 or TRBD2 (5 bases each). Germline V gives CDR1 LGHDT, CDR2 YNNKEL (reference sequence). The CDR3 is 15 amino acids.

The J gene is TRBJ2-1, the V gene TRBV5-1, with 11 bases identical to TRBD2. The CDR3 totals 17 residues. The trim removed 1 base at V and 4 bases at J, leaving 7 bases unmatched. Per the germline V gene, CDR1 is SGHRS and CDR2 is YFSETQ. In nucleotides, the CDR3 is TGCGCCAGCAGCTTGAGTAGCGGGAGGGTCTTATACAATGAGCAGTTCTTC. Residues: CASSLSSGRVLYNEQFF.

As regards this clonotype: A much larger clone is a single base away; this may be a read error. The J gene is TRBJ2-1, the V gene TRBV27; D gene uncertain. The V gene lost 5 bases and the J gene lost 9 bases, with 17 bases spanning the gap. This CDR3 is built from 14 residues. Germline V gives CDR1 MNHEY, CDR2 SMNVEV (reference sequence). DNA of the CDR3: TGTGCCAGCAGTCCACATGAACGACGAAGTGAGCAGTTCTTC. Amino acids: CASSPHERRSEQFF.

In nucleotides, the CDR3 is TGTGCCAGCAGTCCCGACGCGGGTCATTATCGGCCCCAGCATTTT. Residues: CASSPDAGHYRPQHF. The V gene is TRBV6-1, the J gene TRBJ1-5; D gene unclear. Germline V gene sequence: CDR1 MNHNS, CDR2 SASEGT. Trimming took 5 bases from V and 9 from J, leaving 20 bases between them. This CDR3 spans 15 amino acids.

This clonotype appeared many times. CDR3 protein: CASSSLGRVYNEQFF. The CDR3 DNA follows: TGTGCCAGCAGCTCCTTGGGCAGGGTGTACAATGAGCAGTTCTTC. This sequence joins TRBV11-2 and TRBJ2-1, with D maybe TRBD1 (5 bases). Germline-derived CDR1 and CDR2 are SGHAT and FQNNGV. V lost 4 bases to trimming and J lost 4 bases, with 14 bases between them. CDR3 size: 15 residues.

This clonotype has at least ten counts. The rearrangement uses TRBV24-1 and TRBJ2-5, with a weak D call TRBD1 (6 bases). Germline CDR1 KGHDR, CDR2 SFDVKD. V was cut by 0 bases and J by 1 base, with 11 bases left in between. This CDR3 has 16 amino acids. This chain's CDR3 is CATSDLTGNLQETQYF. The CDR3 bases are TGTGCCACCAGTGATTTGACAGGGAACCTCCAAGAGACCCAGTACTTC.

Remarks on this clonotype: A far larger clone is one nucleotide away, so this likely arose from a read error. Here the CDR3 reads CASSLQGAYITEAFF. The CDR3 coding sequence is TGTGCCAGCAGTCTGCAGGGGGCGTATATCACTGAAGCTTTCTTT. The rearrangement uses TRBV3-1 and TRBJ1-1; 8 nucleotides align to TRBD1. The ends lost 6 bases at V and 4 bases at J; junction bases unmatched: 10. Germline V gene lookup returns CDR1 LGHDT and CDR2 YNNKEL (reference sequence). The CDR3 totals 15 residues.

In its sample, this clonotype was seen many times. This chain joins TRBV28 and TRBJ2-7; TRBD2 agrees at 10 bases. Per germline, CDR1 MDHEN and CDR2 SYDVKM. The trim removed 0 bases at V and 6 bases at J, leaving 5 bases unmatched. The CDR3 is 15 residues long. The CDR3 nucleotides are TGTGCCAGCAGTTTATGGGGACTAGCGCGGCGCGAGCAGTACTTC. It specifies CASSLWGLARREQYF.

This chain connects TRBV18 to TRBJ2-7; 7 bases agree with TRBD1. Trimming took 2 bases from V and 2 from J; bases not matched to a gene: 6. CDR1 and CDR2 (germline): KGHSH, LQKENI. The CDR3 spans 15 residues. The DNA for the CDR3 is TGTGCCAGCTCACCAGGGGCTGGGACAGCCTACGAGCAGTACTTC. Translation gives CASSPGAGTAYEQYF.

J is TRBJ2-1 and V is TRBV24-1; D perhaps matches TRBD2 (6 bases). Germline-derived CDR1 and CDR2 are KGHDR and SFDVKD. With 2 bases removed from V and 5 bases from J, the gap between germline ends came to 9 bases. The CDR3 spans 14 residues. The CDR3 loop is CATSDSGVDNEQFF. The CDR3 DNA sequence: TGTGCCACCAGTGATTCGGGGGTAGACAATGAGCAGTTCTTC.